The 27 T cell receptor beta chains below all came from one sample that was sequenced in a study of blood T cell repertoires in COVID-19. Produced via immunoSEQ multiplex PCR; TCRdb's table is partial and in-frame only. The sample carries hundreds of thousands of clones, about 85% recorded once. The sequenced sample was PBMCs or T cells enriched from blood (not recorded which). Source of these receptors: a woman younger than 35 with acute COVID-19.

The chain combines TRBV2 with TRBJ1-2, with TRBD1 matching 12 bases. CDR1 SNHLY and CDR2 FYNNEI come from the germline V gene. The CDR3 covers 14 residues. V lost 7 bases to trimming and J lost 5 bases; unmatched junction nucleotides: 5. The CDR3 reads CASIPGQGAYGYTF. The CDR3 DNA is TGTGCCAGCATTCCGGGACAGGGGGCTTATGGCTACACCTTC.

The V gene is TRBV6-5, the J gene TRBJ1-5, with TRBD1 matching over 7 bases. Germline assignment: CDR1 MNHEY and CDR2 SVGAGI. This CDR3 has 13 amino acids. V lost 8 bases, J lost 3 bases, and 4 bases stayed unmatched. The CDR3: CASAGTDNQPQHF. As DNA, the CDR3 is TGTGCCAGCGCTGGGACAGACAATCAGCCCCAGCATTTT.

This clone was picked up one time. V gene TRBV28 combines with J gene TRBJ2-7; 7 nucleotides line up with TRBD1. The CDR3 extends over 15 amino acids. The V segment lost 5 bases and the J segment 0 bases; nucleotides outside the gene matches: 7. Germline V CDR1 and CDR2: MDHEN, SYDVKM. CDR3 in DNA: TGTGCCAGCAGTCCTCCGACAGGGCCCTCCTACGAGCAGTACTTC. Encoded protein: CASSPPTGPSYEQYF.

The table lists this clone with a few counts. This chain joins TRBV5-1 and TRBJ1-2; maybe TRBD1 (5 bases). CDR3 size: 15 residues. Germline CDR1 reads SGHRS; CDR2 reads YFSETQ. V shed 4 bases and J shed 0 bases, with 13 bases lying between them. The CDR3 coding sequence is TGCGCCAGCAGCGCACAGGAAGGAGCTAACTATGGCTACACCTTC. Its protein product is CASSAQEGANYGYTF.

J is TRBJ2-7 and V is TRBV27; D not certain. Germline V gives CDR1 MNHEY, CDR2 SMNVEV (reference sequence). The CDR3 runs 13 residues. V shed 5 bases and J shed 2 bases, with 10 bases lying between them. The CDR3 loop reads CASSPDFTYEQYF. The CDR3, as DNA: TGTGCCAGCAGTCCCGACTTCACCTACGAGCAGTACTTC.

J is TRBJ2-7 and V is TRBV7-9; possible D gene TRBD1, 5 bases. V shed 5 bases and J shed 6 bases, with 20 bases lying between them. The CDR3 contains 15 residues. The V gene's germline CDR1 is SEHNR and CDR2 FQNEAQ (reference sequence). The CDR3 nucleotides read TGTGCCAGCAGCCCACAACCGACCAGGGTTAGCGAGCAGTACTTC. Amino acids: CASSPQPTRVSEQYF.

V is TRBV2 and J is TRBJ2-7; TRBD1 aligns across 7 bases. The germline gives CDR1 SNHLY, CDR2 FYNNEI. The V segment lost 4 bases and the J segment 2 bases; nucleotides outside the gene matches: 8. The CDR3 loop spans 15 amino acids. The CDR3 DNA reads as TGTGCCAGCAGTGGTCCCGGGACAGACACCTACGAGCAGTACTTC. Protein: CASSGPGTDTYEQYF.

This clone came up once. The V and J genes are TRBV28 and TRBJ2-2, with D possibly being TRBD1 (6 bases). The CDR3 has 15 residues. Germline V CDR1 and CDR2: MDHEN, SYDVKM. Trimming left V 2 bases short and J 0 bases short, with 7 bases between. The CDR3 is CASSLGDTNTGELFF. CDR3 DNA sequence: TGTGCCAGCAGTTTAGGGGACACGAACACCGGGGAGCTGTTTTTT. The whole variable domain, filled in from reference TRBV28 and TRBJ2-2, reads DVKVTQSSRYLVKRTGEKVFLECVQDMDHENMFWYRQDPGLGLRLIYFSYDVKMKEKGDIPEGYSVSREKKERFSLILESASTNQTSMYLCASSLGDTNTGELFFGEGSRLTVL.

The CDR3 loop is CASSSPADPASTYNEQFF. The CDR3 coding sequence is TGTGCCAGCAGTTCCCCCGCGGACCCAGCTAGCACCTACAATGAGCAGTTCTTC. The chain links TRBV28 to TRBJ2-1; weak D call: TRBD2 (5 bases). Per germline, CDR1 MDHEN and CDR2 SYDVKM. V dropped 4 bases and J dropped 2 bases, with 21 bases sitting between them. CDR3 length equals 18 residues.

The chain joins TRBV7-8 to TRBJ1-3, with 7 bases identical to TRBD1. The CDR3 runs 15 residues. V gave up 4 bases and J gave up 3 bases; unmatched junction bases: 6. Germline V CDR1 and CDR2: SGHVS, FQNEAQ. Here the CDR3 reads CASSSTGVGGNTIYF. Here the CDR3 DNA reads TGTGCCAGCAGCTCAACAGGGGTTGGTGGAAACACCATATATTTT.

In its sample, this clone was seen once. In DNA, the CDR3 is TGTGCTAGTGGTTTGATGCGGGGGAGGTCGGACACCGGGGAGCTGTTTTTT. It is translated as CASGLMRGRSDTGELFF. The chain uses TRBV12-5 and TRBJ2-2; 7 nucleotides agree with TRBD2. CDR3 length: 17 residues. The V and J ends lost 2 bases and 3 bases, in that order; junction bases with no gene match: 9. Germline lookup yields CDR1 LGHNT and CDR2 FRNRAP.

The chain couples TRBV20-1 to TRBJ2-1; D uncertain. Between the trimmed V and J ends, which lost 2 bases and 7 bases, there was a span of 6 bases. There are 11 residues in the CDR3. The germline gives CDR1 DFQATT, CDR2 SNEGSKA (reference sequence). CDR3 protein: CSARPQNEQFF. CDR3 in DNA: TGCAGTGCTAGACCCCAGAATGAGCAGTTCTTC.

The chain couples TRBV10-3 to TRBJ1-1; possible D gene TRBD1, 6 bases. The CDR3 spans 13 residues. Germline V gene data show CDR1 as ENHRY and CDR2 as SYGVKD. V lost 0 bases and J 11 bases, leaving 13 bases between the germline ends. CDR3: CAISESKGGKAFF. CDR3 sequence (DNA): TGTGCCATCAGTGAGTCGAAAGGGGGAAAGGCTTTCTTT.

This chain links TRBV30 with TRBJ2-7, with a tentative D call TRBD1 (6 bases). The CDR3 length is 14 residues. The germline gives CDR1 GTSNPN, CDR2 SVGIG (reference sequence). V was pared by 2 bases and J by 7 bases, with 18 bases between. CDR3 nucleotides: TGTGCCTGGAGTCACTCCTTACAGGGTTGGGAGCAGTACTTC. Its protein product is CAWSHSLQGWEQYF.

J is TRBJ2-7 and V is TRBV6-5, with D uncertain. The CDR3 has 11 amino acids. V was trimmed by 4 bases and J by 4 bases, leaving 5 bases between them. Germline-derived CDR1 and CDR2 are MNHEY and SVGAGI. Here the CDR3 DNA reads TGTGCCAGCAGTTTTTTATACGAGCAGTACTTC. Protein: CASSFLYEQYF.

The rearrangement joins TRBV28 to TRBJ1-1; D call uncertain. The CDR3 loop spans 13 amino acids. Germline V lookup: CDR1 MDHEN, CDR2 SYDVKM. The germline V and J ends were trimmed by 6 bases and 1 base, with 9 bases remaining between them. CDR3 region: CASSRNSNTEAFF. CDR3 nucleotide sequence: TGTGCCAGCAGCCGTAACTCGAACACTGAAGCTTTCTTT.

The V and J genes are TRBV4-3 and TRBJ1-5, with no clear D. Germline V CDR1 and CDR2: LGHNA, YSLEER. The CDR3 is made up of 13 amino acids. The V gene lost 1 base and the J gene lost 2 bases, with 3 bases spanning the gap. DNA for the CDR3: TGCGCCAGCAGCCAAGGCGGCAATCAGCCCCAGCATTTT. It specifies CASSQGGNQPQHF.

CDR3 sequence reads: CASSPGTGSLQNTEAFF. The DNA of the CDR3 is TGTGCCAGCTCACCGGGGACAGGGAGCCTTCAAAACACTGAAGCTTTCTTT. The chain joins TRBV18 to TRBJ1-1; 9 nucleotides match TRBD1. Unmatched junction bases numbered 10, after V lost 3 bases and J lost 2 bases. The CDR3 consists of 17 residues. The germline gives CDR1 KGHSH, CDR2 LQKENI.

The CDR3 spells CASSQEGARGFEQYF. CDR3 in DNA: TGCGCCAGCAGCCAAGAGGGGGCCAGGGGCTTCGAGCAGTACTTC. This chain connects TRBV4-3 to TRBJ2-7; D perhaps matches TRBD1 (6 bases). The CDR3 contains 15 residues. Trimming left V 0 bases short and J 6 bases short, with 15 bases between. Germline V gene sequence: CDR1 LGHNA, CDR2 YSLEER.

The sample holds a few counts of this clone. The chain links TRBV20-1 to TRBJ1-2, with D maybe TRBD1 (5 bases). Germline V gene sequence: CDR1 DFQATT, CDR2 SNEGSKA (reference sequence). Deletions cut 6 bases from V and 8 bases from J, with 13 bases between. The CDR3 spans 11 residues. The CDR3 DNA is TGCAGTGCGGGACTAAAAAAGGGCTACACCTTC. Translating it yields CSAGLKKGYTF.

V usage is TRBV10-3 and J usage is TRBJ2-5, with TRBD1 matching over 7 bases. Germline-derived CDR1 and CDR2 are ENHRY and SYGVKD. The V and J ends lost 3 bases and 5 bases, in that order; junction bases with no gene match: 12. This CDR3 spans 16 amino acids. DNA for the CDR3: TGTGCCATCAGTGACTCCGACAGGGATGTTTTGGAGACCCAGTACTTC. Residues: CAISDSDRDVLETQYF.

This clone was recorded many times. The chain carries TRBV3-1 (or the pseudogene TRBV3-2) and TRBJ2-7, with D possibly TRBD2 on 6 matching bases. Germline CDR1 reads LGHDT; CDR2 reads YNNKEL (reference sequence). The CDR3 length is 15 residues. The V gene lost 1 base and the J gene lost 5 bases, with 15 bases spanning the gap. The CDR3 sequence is CASSQAETGSHEQYF. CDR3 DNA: TGTGCCAGCAGCCAAGCTGAAACCGGGAGCCACGAGCAGTACTTC.

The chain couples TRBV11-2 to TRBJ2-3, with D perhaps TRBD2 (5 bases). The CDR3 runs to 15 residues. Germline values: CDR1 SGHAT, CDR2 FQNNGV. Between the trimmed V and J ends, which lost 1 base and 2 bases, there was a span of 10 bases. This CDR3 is CASSLVSVPTDTQYF. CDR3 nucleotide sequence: TGTGCCAGCAGCTTAGTTAGCGTACCCACAGATACGCAGTATTTT.

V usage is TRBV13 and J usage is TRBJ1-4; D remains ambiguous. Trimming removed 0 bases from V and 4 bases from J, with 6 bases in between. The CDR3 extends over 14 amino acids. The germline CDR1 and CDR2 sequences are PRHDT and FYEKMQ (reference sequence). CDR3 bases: TGTGCCAGCAGCTTAGGTCAGGATAATGAAAAACTGTTTTTT. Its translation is CASSLGQDNEKLFF.

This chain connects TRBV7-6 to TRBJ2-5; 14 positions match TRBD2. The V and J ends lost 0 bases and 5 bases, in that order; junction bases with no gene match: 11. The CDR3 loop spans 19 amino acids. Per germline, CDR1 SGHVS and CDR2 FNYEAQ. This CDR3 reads CASSLARGTSGSFVETQYF. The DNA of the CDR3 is TGTGCCAGCAGCTTAGCTAGGGGGACTAGCGGGAGTTTCGTGGAGACCCAGTACTTC.

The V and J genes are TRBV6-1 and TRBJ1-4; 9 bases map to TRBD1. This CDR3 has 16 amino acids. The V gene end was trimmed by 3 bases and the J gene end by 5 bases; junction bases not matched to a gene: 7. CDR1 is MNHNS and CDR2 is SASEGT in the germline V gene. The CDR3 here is CASSDLEGTGNEKLFF. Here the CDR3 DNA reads TGTGCCAGCAGTGACCTGGAAGGGACAGGGAATGAAAAACTGTTTTTT.

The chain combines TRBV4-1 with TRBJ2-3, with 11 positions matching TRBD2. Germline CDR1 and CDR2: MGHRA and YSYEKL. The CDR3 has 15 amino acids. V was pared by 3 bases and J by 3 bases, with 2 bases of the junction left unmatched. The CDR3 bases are TGCGCCAGCAGCCAGGGACTAGCGGTAACAGATACGCAGTATTTT. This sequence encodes CASSQGLAVTDTQYF.